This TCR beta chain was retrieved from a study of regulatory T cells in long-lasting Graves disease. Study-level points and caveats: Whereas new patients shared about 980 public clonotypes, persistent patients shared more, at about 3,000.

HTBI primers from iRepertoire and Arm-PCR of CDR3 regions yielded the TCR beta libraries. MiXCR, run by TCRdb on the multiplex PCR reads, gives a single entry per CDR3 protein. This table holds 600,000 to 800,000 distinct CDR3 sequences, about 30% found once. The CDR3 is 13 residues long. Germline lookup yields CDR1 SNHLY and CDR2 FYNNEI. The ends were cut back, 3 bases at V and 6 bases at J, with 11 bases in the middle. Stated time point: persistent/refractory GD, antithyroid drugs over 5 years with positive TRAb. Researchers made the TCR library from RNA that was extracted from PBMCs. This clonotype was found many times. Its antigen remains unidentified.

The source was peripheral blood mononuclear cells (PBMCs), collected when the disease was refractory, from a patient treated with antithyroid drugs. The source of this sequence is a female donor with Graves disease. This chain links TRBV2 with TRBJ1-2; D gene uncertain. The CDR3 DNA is TGTGCCAGCAGTGACTCCAGAGCCAATGGCTACACCTTC. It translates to CASSDSRANGYTF.